The 18 T cell receptor beta chains given below trace back to one sample, sequenced in a study of CD8+ T cells in alopecia areata. The treatment denotes: oral pan-JAK inhibitor, 5-10 mg twice daily. RNA extraction and reverse transcription yielded cDNA as sequencing template. Libraries were prepared by immunoSEQ multiplex PCR; TCRdb keeps only in-frame clonotypes and omits some of them. The data contain 210,000 or so clones, 66% of them seen just once; the ten biggest clones take up approximately 1.2%. The sequencing used CD4+ T cells sorted from blood, collected around week 44, from a patient treated with tofacitinib. These receptors were taken from a human donor with alopecia areata.

This chain connects TRBV7-2 to TRBJ1-2; 7 positions agree with TRBD1. The CDR3 sequence is 14 residues long. V was clipped by 3 bases and J by 8 bases; unmatched bases: 9. Germline V gene lookup returns CDR1 SGHTA and CDR2 FQGNSA. CDR3 bases: TGTGCCAGCAGCTTGGGCGACAGGGAGGGGGGCTACACCTTC. It yields the protein CASSLGDREGGYTF.

This clone was counted a few times. The chain joins TRBV9 to TRBJ1-5; the D is unclear. With 0 bases removed from V and 3 bases from J, the gap between germline ends came to 4 bases. Germline V lookup: CDR1 SGDLS, CDR2 YYNGEE. CDR3 size: 13 residues. The CDR3 is CASSVDVNQPQHF. In DNA form, the CDR3 reads TGTGCCAGCAGCGTAGACGTCAATCAGCCCCAGCATTTT. The whole variable domain, filled in from reference TRBV9 and TRBJ1-5, reads DSGVTQTPKHLITATGQRVTLRCSPRSGDLSVYWYQQSLDQGLQFLIQYYNGEERAKGNILERFSAQQFPDLHSELNLSSLELGDSALYFCASSVDVNQPQHFGDGTRLSIL.

The rearrangement joins TRBV25-1 to TRBJ1-5; D gene unclear. Germline V gives CDR1 MGHDK, CDR2 SYGVNS. The V end lost 2 bases, the J end lost 7 bases, and 9 bases lay between the germline ends. CDR3 length: 13 residues. CDR3 nucleotides: TGTGCCAGCAGTGAACCGGGGAAGCAGCCCCAGCATTTT. Its translation is CASSEPGKQPQHF. Full variable domain (outside the CDR3, taken from reference TRBV25-1 and TRBJ1-5): EADIYQTPRYLVIGTGKKITLECSQTMGHDKMYWYQQDPGMELHLIHYSYGVNSTEKGDLSSESTVSRIRTEHFPLTLESARPSHTSQYLCASSEPGKQPQHFGDGTRLSIL.

V and J are TRBV25-1 and TRBJ1-1, with D maybe TRBD1 (5 bases). This CDR3 comprises 11 residues. The V gene lost 3 bases and the J gene lost 11 bases, with 10 bases spanning the gap. Germline V gene lookup returns CDR1 MGHDK and CDR2 SYGVNS. The CDR3 region is CASSEQGNAFF. The CDR3 bases are TGTGCCAGCAGTGAGCAGGGTAACGCTTTCTTT.

The V call is TRBV15, the J call TRBJ1-1; D is uncertain. The V end lost 5 bases, the J end lost 1 base, and 11 bases lay between the germline ends. CDR3 size: 14 residues. Per the germline V gene, CDR1 is LNHNV and CDR2 is YYDKDF (reference sequence). The CDR3 is CATSPHRSNTEAFF. The CDR3 bases are TGTGCCACCAGCCCTCACCGCTCGAACACTGAAGCTTTCTTT.

This clone has just a few counts. The gene calls are TRBV10-1 and TRBJ2-3; D not certain. V gave up 7 bases and J gave up 0 bases, with 14 bases separating them. The CDR3 consists of 15 residues. The germline V gene has CDR1 WNHNN and CDR2 SYGVQD (reference sequence). The CDR3 sequence: CASKVVDISTDTQYF. In nucleotides, the CDR3 is TGCGCCAGCAAAGTGGTTGATATAAGCACAGATACGCAGTATTTT.

The chain carries TRBV5-1 and TRBJ1-2, with D unclear. This CDR3 region has 13 residues. V gave up 0 bases and J gave up 5 bases, with 8 bases separating them. Looked up from germline, CDR1 is SGHRS and CDR2 is YFSETQ. This CDR3 reads CASSLEASYGYTF. CDR3 nucleotides: TGCGCCAGCAGCTTGGAGGCTTCGTATGGCTACACCTTC.

This sequence joins TRBV5-1 and TRBJ1-1; D unresolved. V lost 3 bases to trimming and J lost 8 bases, with 14 bases between them. CDR1 and CDR2 (germline): SGHRS, YFSETQ. The CDR3 has 13 amino acids. DNA of the CDR3: TGCGCCAGCAGCTACGACGGTCAAACGGAAGCTTTCTTT. Its protein is CASSYDGQTEAFF.

The chain couples TRBV7-2 to TRBJ2-5, with D perhaps matching TRBD1 (5 bases). This CDR3 region has 17 residues. With 1 base removed from V and 4 bases from J, the gap between germline ends came to 19 bases. The germline V gene encodes CDR1 SGHTA and CDR2 FQGNSA. The CDR3 region has the DNA TGTGCCAGCAGCTTAGAGGTAGCAGGGATCCGTGGAGAGACCCAGTACTTC. Translating it yields CASSLEVAGIRGETQYF.

This clone occurred a few times. For the CDR3, the DNA is TGTGCCAGCAGCCCCAGGACAGGGGGCGGTGAGCAGTTCTTC. It encodes CASSPRTGGGEQFF. The rearrangement joins TRBV14 to TRBJ2-1; 11 bases map to TRBD1. Germline-derived CDR1 and CDR2 are SGHDN and FVKESK. V lost 4 bases and J lost 9; bases outside the gene matches: 5. This CDR3 has 14 amino acids.

The chain combines TRBV2 with TRBJ2-3; no firm D call. Germline V gene sequence: CDR1 SNHLY, CDR2 FYNNEI. The CDR3 contains 15 residues. Trimming pared 7 bases from V and 0 bases from J, leaving 14 bases between. The CDR3: CASTETIPSTDTQYF. The CDR3, as DNA: TGTGCCAGCACCGAAACCATTCCTAGCACAGATACGCAGTATTTT.

The CDR3 is CASRMGPRETQYF. In nucleotides, the CDR3 is TGTGCCAGCAGGATGGGGCCTAGAGAGACCCAGTACTTC. This chain connects TRBV7-6 to TRBJ2-5; TRBD1 is a possible D gene (5 bases). CDR1 SGHVS and CDR2 FNYEAQ come from the germline V gene. CDR3 length: 13 amino acids. Trimming took 6 bases from V and 4 from J, leaving 12 bases between them. The full variable domain, in which reference TRBV7-6 and TRBJ2-5 provide the parts outside the CDR3, is GAGVSQSPRYKVTKRGQDVALRCDPISGHVSLYWYRQALGQGPEFLTYFNYEAQQDKSGLPNDRFSAERPEGSISTLTIQRTEQRDSAMYRCASRMGPRETQYFGPGTRLLVL.

There are a few counts of this clone. The V and J genes are TRBV6-6 and TRBJ2-3, with D unclear. The CDR3 sequence is 15 residues long. With 2 bases removed from V and 2 bases from J, the gap between germline ends came to 11 bases. Germline CDR1 is MNHNY and CDR2 is SVGAGI (reference sequence). CDR3 region: CASSYLGGVTDTQYF. The CDR3 nucleotides read TGTGCCAGCAGTTACCTCGGTGGGGTCACAGATACGCAGTATTTT.

This clone was counted between two and nine times. The J gene is TRBJ2-7, the V gene TRBV7-6; D may be TRBD2 (6 bases). Trimming removed 5 bases at V and 0 bases at J, with 11 bases between. Per germline, CDR1 SGHVS and CDR2 FNYEAQ. The CDR3 sequence is 14 residues long. The CDR3 DNA reads as TGTGCCAGCAGCCCCCGGACTAACTCCTACGAGCAGTACTTC. As protein: CASSPRTNSYEQYF.

This chain connects TRBV6-5 to TRBJ1-2; 9 nucleotides align to TRBD1. CDR1 is MNHEY, CDR2 SVGAGI, per germline. This CDR3 has 13 residues. The J segment lost 7 bases and the V segment lost 5 bases, leaving 5 bases of the junction unmatched. The CDR3 reads CASSNRGPGGYTF. CDR3 in DNA: TGTGCCAGCAGTAACAGGGGGCCGGGTGGCTACACCTTC.

V gene TRBV30 combines with J gene TRBJ2-1; D is uncertain. The CDR3 length is 16 residues. The ends were cut back, 2 bases at V and 1 base at J, with 15 bases in the middle. Germline V gene sequence: CDR1 GTSNPN, CDR2 SVGIG (reference sequence). CDR3 bases: TGTGCCTGGAGTCATATCTCTGGGTTGTCCTACAATGAGCAGTTCTTC. Its protein product is CAWSHISGLSYNEQFF. Combining the CDR3 with reference TRBV30 and TRBJ2-1 gives the whole variable domain SQTIHQWPATLVQPVGSPLSLECTVEGTSNPNLYWYRQAAGRGLQLLFYSVGIGQISSEVPQNLSASRPQDRQFILSSKKLLLSDSGFYLCAWSHISGLSYNEQFFGPGTRLTVL.

The genes are TRBV30 and TRBJ2-7; 7 bases fit TRBD2. The length of the CDR3 is 15 residues. Germline V gene sequence: CDR1 GTSNPN, CDR2 SVGIG (reference sequence). V shed 2 bases, J shed 3 bases, and the junction held 10 bases outside the gene matches. The CDR3 DNA reads TGTGCCTGGAGTCCCCGCGGGCTAGCGGACTACGAGCAGTACTTC. It translates to CAWSPRGLADYEQYF. The full variable domain, with the rest looked up from reference TRBV30 and TRBJ2-7, is SQTIHQWPATLVQPVGSPLSLECTVEGTSNPNLYWYRQAAGRGLQLLFYSVGIGQISSEVPQNLSASRPQDRQFILSSKKLLLSDSGFYLCAWSPRGLADYEQYFGPGTRLTVT.

V and J are TRBV29-1 and TRBJ2-2; D is possibly TRBD2 (5 bases). Between the trimmed V and J ends, which lost 6 bases and 7 bases, there was a span of 9 bases. The CDR3 contains 11 residues. Germline V CDR1 and CDR2: SQVTM, ANQGSEA. CDR3 nucleotide sequence: TGCAGCGTCCCCCGGGACGGGGAGCTGTTTTTT. It codes for CSVPRDGELFF.